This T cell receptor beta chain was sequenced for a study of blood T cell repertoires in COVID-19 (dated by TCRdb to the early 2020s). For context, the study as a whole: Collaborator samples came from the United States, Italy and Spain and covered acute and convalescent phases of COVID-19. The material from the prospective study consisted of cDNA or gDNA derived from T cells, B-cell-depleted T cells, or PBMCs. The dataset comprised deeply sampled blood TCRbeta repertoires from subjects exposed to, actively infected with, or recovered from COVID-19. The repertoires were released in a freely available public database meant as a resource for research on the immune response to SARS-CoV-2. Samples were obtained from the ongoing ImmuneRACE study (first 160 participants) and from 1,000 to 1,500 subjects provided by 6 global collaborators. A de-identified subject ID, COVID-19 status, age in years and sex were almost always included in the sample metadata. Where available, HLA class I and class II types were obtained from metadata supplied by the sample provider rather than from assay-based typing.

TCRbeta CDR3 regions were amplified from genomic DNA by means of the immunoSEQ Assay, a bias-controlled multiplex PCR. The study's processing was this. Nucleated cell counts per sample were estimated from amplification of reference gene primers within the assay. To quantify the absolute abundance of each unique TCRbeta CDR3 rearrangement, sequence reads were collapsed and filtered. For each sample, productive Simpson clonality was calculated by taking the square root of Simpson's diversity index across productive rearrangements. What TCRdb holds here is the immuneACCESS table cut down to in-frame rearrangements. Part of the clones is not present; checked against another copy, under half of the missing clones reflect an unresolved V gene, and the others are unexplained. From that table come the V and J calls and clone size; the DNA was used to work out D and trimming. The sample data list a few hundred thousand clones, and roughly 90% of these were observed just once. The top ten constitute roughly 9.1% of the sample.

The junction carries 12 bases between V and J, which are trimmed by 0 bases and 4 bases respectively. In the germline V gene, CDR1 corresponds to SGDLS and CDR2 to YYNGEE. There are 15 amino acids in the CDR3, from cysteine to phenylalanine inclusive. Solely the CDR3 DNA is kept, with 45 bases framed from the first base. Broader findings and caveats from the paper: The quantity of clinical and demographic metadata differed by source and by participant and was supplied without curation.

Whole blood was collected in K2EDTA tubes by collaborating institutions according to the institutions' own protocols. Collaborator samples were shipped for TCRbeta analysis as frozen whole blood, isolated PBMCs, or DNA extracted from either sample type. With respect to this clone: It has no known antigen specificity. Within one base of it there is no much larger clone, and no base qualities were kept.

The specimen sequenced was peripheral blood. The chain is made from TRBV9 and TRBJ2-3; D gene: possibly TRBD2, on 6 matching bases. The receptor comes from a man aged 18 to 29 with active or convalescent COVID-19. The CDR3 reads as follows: CASSVGASVADTQYF. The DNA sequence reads TGTGCCAGCAGCGTAGGCGCTAGCGTGGCAGATACGCAGTATTTT.